This note documents a single T cell receptor beta chain sequence. This sample is part of a study of blood T cell repertoires in COVID-19. Study in general: The United States, Italy and Spain supplied acute and convalescent COVID-19 samples. In each case, the material was cDNA or gDNA derived from T cells, B-cell-depleted T cells, or PBMCs.

The CDR3 is 16 residues long. V dropped 0 bases and J dropped 3 bases, with 11 bases sitting between them. Germline CDR1 reads KGHDR; CDR2 reads SFDVKD. In the authors' methods: Estimation of nucleated cell counts was performed using reference gene primer amplification. TCRdb keeps only in-frame clones here, not all; method: immunoSEQ multiplex PCR. V and J calls and clone size follow that table, whereas D and trimming were derived from the DNA. The sample has some 490,000 clones, roughly 88% seen once; the top ten hold 3.2%. V gene TRBV24-1 combines with J gene TRBJ1-5; D is possibly TRBD1 (5 bases). Material: peripheral blood. The sequence came from a human donor in a cohort sampled during active COVID-19. The CDR3 bases are TGTGCCACCAGTGATTTGGAAGGGGAGGACAATCAGCCCCAGCATTTT. Translated, it gives CATSDLEGEDNQPQHF.